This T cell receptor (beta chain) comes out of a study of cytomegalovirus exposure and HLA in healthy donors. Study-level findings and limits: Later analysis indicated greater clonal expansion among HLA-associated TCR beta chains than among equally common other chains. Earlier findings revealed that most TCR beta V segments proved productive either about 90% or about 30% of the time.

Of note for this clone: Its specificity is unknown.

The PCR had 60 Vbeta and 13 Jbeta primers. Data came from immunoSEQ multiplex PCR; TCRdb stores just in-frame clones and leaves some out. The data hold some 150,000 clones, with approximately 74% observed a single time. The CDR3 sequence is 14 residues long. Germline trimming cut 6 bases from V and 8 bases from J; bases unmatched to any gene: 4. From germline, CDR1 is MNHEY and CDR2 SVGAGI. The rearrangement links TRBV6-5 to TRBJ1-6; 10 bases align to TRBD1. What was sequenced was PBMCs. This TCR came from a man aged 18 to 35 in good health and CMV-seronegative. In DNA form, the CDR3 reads TGTGCCAGCAGCCGGGACAGGGGACATTCACCCCTCCACTTT. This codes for CASSRDRGHSPLHF.